The present T cell receptor beta chain was sequenced within a study of spatial heterogeneity in lung cancer. The overall study: Detection consistently captured more beta-chain sequences than alpha-chain sequences.

The J segment lost 0 bases and the V segment lost 4 bases, leaving 4 bases of the junction unmatched. In germline, CDR1 is SGHNT, CDR2 YYREEE (reference sequence). The CDR3 runs 15 residues. TCRdb recomputed calls from the 5' RACE reads with MiXCR, one row per CDR3 protein. This table holds more than 15,000 distinct CDR3 sequences, 5% to 8% found once. This clonotype showed up many times. Its antigen is not known. The size of this beta chain means little, since it is a stray read in a library made for alpha chains. Points from the study as a whole: Tumoral mutation counts were tracked by counts of expanded intratumoral alpha and beta TCRs.

Time point indicated: sample taken at primary tumor resection. The authors sequenced whole RNA from tumor, nontumor lung or frozen PBMC without sorting. This receptor was obtained from a male donor with early-stage non-small cell lung cancer. The chain uses TRBV5-4 and TRBJ1-1; 9 nucleotides agree with TRBD1. The source was lung tumor tissue, collected at surgery. The CDR3 nucleotides read TGTGCCAGCAGCCTAGGACAGGGGCTGAACACTGAAGCTTTCTTT. Amino acid sequence: CASSLGQGLNTEAFF.